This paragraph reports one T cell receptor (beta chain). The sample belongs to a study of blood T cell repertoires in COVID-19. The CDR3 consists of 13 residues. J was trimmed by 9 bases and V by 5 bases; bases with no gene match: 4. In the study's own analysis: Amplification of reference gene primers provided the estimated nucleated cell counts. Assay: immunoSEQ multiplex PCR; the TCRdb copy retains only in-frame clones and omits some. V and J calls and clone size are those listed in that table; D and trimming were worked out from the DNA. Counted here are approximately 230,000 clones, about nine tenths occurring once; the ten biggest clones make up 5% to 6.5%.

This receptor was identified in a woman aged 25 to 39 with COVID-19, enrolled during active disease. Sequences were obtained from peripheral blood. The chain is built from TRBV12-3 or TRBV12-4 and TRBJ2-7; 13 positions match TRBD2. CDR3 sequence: CASSLGLAGTQYV. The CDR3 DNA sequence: TGTGCCAGCAGTCTGGGACTAGCGGGGACGCAGTACGTC.